This T cell receptor (beta chain) was captured in a study of cytomegalovirus exposure and HLA in healthy donors. Whole-study results and caveats: In presence/absence analyses, roughly uniform sequencing depth across donors was assumed. TRBV6-2, TRBV6-3 and some other V segments were unresolvable in 87-base-pair reads. In a later analysis, TCR association rates varied by HLA locus: DRB1 most, HLA-C fewest.

13 Jbeta primers and 60 Vbeta primers were used for the PCR. TCRdb keeps only in-frame clones here, not all; method: immunoSEQ multiplex PCR. The sample includes about 38,000 clones, roughly 88% of them seen just once. In germline, CDR1 is SGHKS, CDR2 YYEKEE (reference sequence). Trimming cost V 0 bases and J 6 bases, with 7 bases left between them. The CDR3 sequence is 14 residues long. In regard to this clone: The antigen is unknown.

The TCR comes from a woman aged 40-49 years in good health and CMV-seropositive. The chain uses TRBV5-5 and TRBJ1-6, with D possibly matching TRBD1 (6 bases). The source material was PBMCs. CDR3 nucleotide sequence: TGTGCCAGCAGCTTGGACAGGGTTAATTCACCCCTCCACTTT. Translation: CASSLDRVNSPLHF.